This T cell receptor (beta chain) was identified in a study of CD8 T cells in Susac syndrome. TEMRA cells underwent FACS enrichment and CD8+ and CD4+ T cells underwent negative isolation. There are 13 residues in the CDR3. Germline CDR1 MNHEY, CDR2 SVGAGI. As regards this clonotype: The junction departs from the called germline gene at one end, perhaps through a read error.

RNA, at about 0.5 to 1 ug, was reverse transcribed with random hexamers. Amplification of TCR beta CDR3 spanned 54 Vbeta and 13 Jbeta via immunoSEQ multiplex PCR. In TCRdb, the immunoSEQ multiplex PCR reads were re-called with MiXCR into one record per CDR3 protein. Of tens of thousands of distinct CDR3 sequences in the sample, about 93% were seen once. The V call is TRBV6-5, the J call TRBJ1-6; a weak D match, TRBD1 (5 bases). The sequence came from a human donor in good health. The specimen sequenced was CD8+ T cells from PBMCs. The CDR3 sequence is CASSDSGNSPLHF. The DNA of the CDR3 is TGTGCCAGCAGTGACTCAGGGAATTCACCCCTCCACTTT.